The 20 T cell receptor beta chains below come from one sample, sequenced in a study of beta chain features in type 1 diabetes. Sequenced material consisted of expressed TCRB transcripts (all of the isolated RNA was reverse transcribed). Clones were sequenced by immunoSEQ multiplex PCR, and TCRdb holds only the in-frame ones, with some missing. The sample has 450,000 to 550,000 clones, around 30% seen once. Sequencing was carried out using naive CD4+ T cells from blood. The source of these receptors is a man aged 18 to 30 in good health.

V and J are TRBV19 and TRBJ2-1; 8 bases line up with TRBD1. CDR3 size: 14 residues. Germline V gene sequence: CDR1 LNHDA, CDR2 SQIVND (reference sequence). The V segment lost 9 bases and the J segment 0 bases; nucleotides outside the gene matches: 4. Written as DNA, the CDR3 is TGTGCCAGCTGGACAGGGAGCTCCTACAATGAGCAGTTCTTC. Its translation: CASWTGSSYNEQFF.

In this sample, this clone turned up a few times. This chain joins TRBV19 and TRBJ2-1, with D uncertain. The germline V gene encodes CDR1 LNHDA and CDR2 SQIVND (reference sequence). V dropped 4 bases and J dropped 0 bases, with 13 bases sitting between them. This CDR3 has 16 residues. The CDR3 reads CASSNGVRRSYNEQFF. The CDR3 bases are TGTGCCAGTAGTAATGGGGTCAGGCGCTCCTACAATGAGCAGTTCTTC.

This clone was counted only a few times. The V call is TRBV7-9, the J call TRBJ2-1; D unresolved. The V gene's germline CDR1 is SEHNR and CDR2 FQNEAQ (reference sequence). The CDR3 totals 15 residues. V lost 6 bases, J lost 1 base, and 13 bases lay in between. The DNA of the CDR3 is TGTGCCAGCAGTCCTATGGGGTTATCCTACAATGAGCAGTTCTTC. It encodes CASSPMGLSYNEQFF.

Turning to this clone: One end of the junction fails to match germline, which may point to a read error. J is TRBJ2-7 and V is TRBV7-8, with 8 bases matching TRBD2. The CDR3 length is 15 residues. CDR1 and CDR2 (germline): SGHVS, FQNEAQ. This CDR3 reads CASTLITSGLGEQYF. CDR3 sequence (DNA): TGTGCCAGCACCTTAATCACTAGCGGCCTGGGGGAGCAGTACTTC.

This clone was detected only a few times. The V call is TRBV5-1, the J call TRBJ2-5; the D is unclear. CDR3 size: 13 residues. Germline V gene data show CDR1 as SGHRS and CDR2 as YFSETQ. The germline V and J ends were trimmed by 8 bases and 2 bases, with 13 bases remaining between them. CDR3 amino acids: CASSPTDQETQYF. In nucleotides, the CDR3 is TGCGCCAGTAGCCCCACAGATCAAGAGACCCAGTACTTC. Variable domain in full (rest from reference TRBV5-1 and TRBJ2-5): KAGVTQTPRYLIKTRGQQVTLSCSPISGHRSVSWYQQTPGQGLQFLFEYFSETQRNKGNFPGRFSGRQFSNSRSEMNVSTLELGDSALYLCASSPTDQETQYFGPGTRLLVL.

CDR3 nucleotides: TGTGCCAGCAGCCCGACTAGCGGGAGGGTACTTTACAATGAGCAGTTCTTC. Protein product: CASSPTSGRVLYNEQFF. The J gene is TRBJ2-1, the V gene TRBV7-3, with 14 positions matching TRBD2. The CDR3 is 17 residues long. Germline CDR1 is SGHTA and CDR2 is FQGTGA. V lost 5 bases, J lost 4 bases, and 7 bases stayed unmatched. The variable domain in full, completed from reference TRBV7-3 and TRBJ2-1, reads GAGVSQTPSNKVTEKGKYVELRCDPISGHTALYWYRQSLGQGPEFLIYFQGTGAADDSGLPNDRFFAVRPEGSVSTLKIQRTERGDSAVYLCASSPTSGRVLYNEQFFGPGTRLTVL.

The chain carries TRBV30 and TRBJ2-1, with a weak D call TRBD2 (6 bases). The CDR3 is 15 residues long. V lost 2 bases to trimming and J lost 4 bases, with 15 bases between them. Germline lookup yields CDR1 GTSNPN and CDR2 SVGIG (reference sequence). In DNA form, the CDR3 reads TGTGCCTGGAGTTCAGGGAGGACTACTTACAATGAGCAGTTCTTC. This encodes CAWSSGRTTYNEQFF.

The chain uses TRBV10-3 and TRBJ2-7, with 9 bases identical to TRBD1. Germline values: CDR1 ENHRY, CDR2 SYGVKD. J was trimmed by 3 bases and V by 2 bases; bases with no gene match: 8. The CDR3 has 16 residues. CDR3 sequence (DNA): TGTGCCATCAGTGAGACAGGGGGCGCAAAGGACTACGAGCAGTACTTC. Protein product: CAISETGGAKDYEQYF.

The V gene is TRBV28, the J gene TRBJ2-7; either TRBD1 or TRBD2 may supply D (5 bases each). Germline V gives CDR1 MDHEN, CDR2 SYDVKM. This CDR3 contains 15 residues. V lost 6 bases and J lost 9, with 24 bases in between. CDR3 sequence reads: CASRGRGSTLPGQYF. The CDR3, as DNA: TGTGCCAGCAGGGGACGGGGCAGCACATTACCCGGGCAGTACTTC.

V and J are TRBV2 and TRBJ2-3; no clear D gene. The CDR3 loop spans 14 amino acids. The V gene lost 3 bases and the J gene lost 1 base, with 8 bases spanning the gap. The germline CDR1 and CDR2 sequences are SNHLY and FYNNEI. CDR3 nucleotide sequence: TGTGCCAGCAGTGAGAACCTCCGCACAGATACGCAGTATTTT. This codes for CASSENLRTDTQYF. Full variable domain (missing parts from reference TRBV2 and TRBJ2-3): EPEVTQTPSHQVTQMGQEVILRCVPISNHLYFYWYRQILGQKVEFLVSFYNNEISEKSEIFDDQFSVERPDGSNFTLKIRSTKLEDSAMYFCASSENLRTDTQYFGPGTRLTVL.

The J gene is TRBJ1-2, the V gene TRBV29-1; perhaps TRBD1 as D (5 bases). CDR1 is SQVTM, CDR2 ANQGSEA, per germline. The CDR3 loop spans 17 amino acids. V was shortened by 3 bases and J by 1 base, with 21 bases between the two germline ends. CDR3: CSVDQPGPMRNNYGYTF. The CDR3, as DNA: TGCAGCGTTGATCAGCCGGGACCCATGAGGAATAACTATGGCTACACCTTC.

The rearrangement joins TRBV5-4 to TRBJ2-7, with TRBD2 identical over 11 bases. CDR3 length equals 14 residues. V was pared by 4 bases and J by 4 bases, with 4 bases of the junction left unmatched. Looked up from germline, CDR1 is SGHNT and CDR2 is YYREEE (reference sequence). The chain's CDR3 is CASSATSGTYEQYF. CDR3 DNA: TGTGCCAGCAGCGCGACTAGCGGGACTTACGAGCAGTACTTC.

The chain employs TRBV4-3 and TRBJ1-2, with a possible D match to TRBD1 (5 bases). The CDR3 extends over 16 amino acids. Germline CDR1 reads LGHNA; CDR2 reads YSLEER. V was trimmed by 0 bases and J by 8 bases, leaving 19 bases between them. The chain's CDR3 is CASSQDLGATPGGYTF. CDR3 nucleotides: TGCGCCAGCAGCCAAGATCTTGGGGCGACGCCTGGCGGCTACACCTTC.

J is TRBJ2-4 and V is TRBV9; TRBD2 matches 14 bases. Germline assignment: CDR1 SGDLS and CDR2 YYNGEE. CDR3 length: 20 residues. Losses at the gene ends were 2 bases for V and 5 bases for J; bases not matched to a gene: 15. In DNA form, the CDR3 reads TGTGCCAGCAGCGTCGGACTAGCGGGAGGTTCGCTACCTGCCCAAAACATTCAGTACTTC. Translation gives CASSVGLAGGSLPAQNIQYF.

The sample holds one count of this clone. CDR3 amino acids: CASSLAGGFHGYTF. In nucleotides, the CDR3 is TGTGCCAGCAGCTTAGCCGGGGGTTTTCATGGCTACACCTTC. The genes are TRBV7-9 and TRBJ1-2, with TRBD1 as a possible D gene (5 bases). The germline gives CDR1 SEHNR, CDR2 FQNEAQ (reference sequence). CDR3 length: 14 amino acids. V lost 0 bases to trimming and J lost 6 bases, with 11 bases between them.

This clone was recorded a few times. V and J are TRBV9 and TRBJ1-1; D is ambiguous. Trimming shortened V by 4 bases and J by 1 base, and 11 bases separated the two germline ends. This CDR3 contains 14 residues. From germline, CDR1 is SGDLS and CDR2 YYNGEE. The CDR3 is CASSRSSQNTEAFF. The CDR3 nucleotides are TGTGCCAGCAGCCGTAGCTCGCAGAACACTGAAGCTTTCTTT.

The J gene is TRBJ2-3, the V gene TRBV5-1; D unclear. The CDR3 runs 13 residues. V lost 6 bases and J 2 bases, leaving 10 bases between the germline ends. Germline V gene lookup returns CDR1 SGHRS and CDR2 YFSETQ. The CDR3 sequence: CASTQVPTDTQYF. For the CDR3, the DNA is TGCGCCAGCACCCAAGTCCCCACAGATACGCAGTATTTT.

This chain joins TRBV20-1 and TRBJ2-1; D remains unclear. The CDR3 is 11 amino acids. Germline loops: CDR1 DFQATT, CDR2 SNEGSKA (reference sequence). With 4 bases removed from V and 10 bases from J, the gap between germline ends came to 11 bases. CDR3 sequence: CSATLYVEQFF. The CDR3 DNA follows: TGCAGTGCTACCCTCTACGTCGAGCAGTTCTTC.

This clone was observed once. The gene calls are TRBV10-3 and TRBJ2-7, with 7 bases that match TRBD1. V shed 5 bases, J shed 5 bases, and the junction held 12 bases outside the gene matches. Germline V gene sequence: CDR1 ENHRY, CDR2 SYGVKD. The CDR3 has 15 amino acids. The CDR3 DNA is TGTGCCATCAGTCATTCGGGCAGGGGGATCGACGAGCAGTACTTC. It specifies CAISHSGRGIDEQYF.

This clone was observed a handful of times. The rearrangement links TRBV4-2 to TRBJ2-7; no reliable D call. Germline lookup yields CDR1 LGHNA and CDR2 YNFKEQ. V shed 1 base and J shed 6 bases, with 10 bases lying between them. This CDR3 contains 13 residues. This chain's CDR3 is CASSQVSTGEQYF. CDR3 nucleotides: TGTGCCAGCAGCCAAGTGTCTACTGGCGAGCAGTACTTC.